A selection of T cell receptor beta chains follows, all from one sample in a study of T cell responses to AZD1222 COVID-19 vaccine. The repertoire was sequenced with immunoSEQ multiplex PCR; TCRdb's copy has only in-frame clones and lacks some. The repertoire has about 180,000 clones, roughly nine tenths of them found once; the top ten carry 1.6%. Sample: peripheral blood, taken on day 0 of AZD1222 vaccination. The origin of the receptors is an adult in good health. CDR3s include the opening cysteine and the closing phenylalanine or tryptophan. The D gene is left open where the match is weak. Size tells how often a clone was seen (once, few, many) or the class of an expanded clone, and some rows leave it out.

V gene: TRBV27
J gene: TRBJ2-7
CDR3 length: 15
clone size: NA
D gene: TRBD2
CDR3 protein: CASSGRLAGSYEQYF
CDR3 DNA: TGTGCCAGCAGTGGTAGACTAGCGGGCTCCTACGAGCAGTACTTC

V gene: TRBV10-3
J gene: TRBJ2-4
CDR3 length: 11
clone size: NA
D gene: NA
CDR3 protein: CAIRAGDIQYF
CDR3 DNA: TGTGCCATCAGGGCCGGGGACATTCAGTACTTC

V gene: TRBV4-2
J gene: TRBJ2-1
CDR3 length: 20
clone size: NA
D gene: TRBD2
CDR3 protein: CASSQFARSGRAQGYNEQFF
CDR3 DNA: TGTGCCAGCAGCCAATTTGCGAGAAGCGGGAGGGCCCAGGGTTACAATGAGCAGTTCTTC

V gene: TRBV6-5
J gene: TRBJ2-2
CDR3 length: 14
clone size: NA
D gene: NA
CDR3 protein: CASSYSPHTGELFF
CDR3 DNA: TGTGCCAGCAGTTACAGTCCTCACACCGGGGAGCTGTTTTTT

V gene: TRBV5-1
J gene: TRBJ1-2
CDR3 length: 13
clone size: NA
D gene: NA
CDR3 protein: CASSLDRGGGYTF
CDR3 DNA: TGCGCCAGCAGCTTGGATCGCGGCGGGGGCTACACCTTC

V gene: TRBV7-9
J gene: TRBJ1-5
CDR3 length: 18
clone size: NA
D gene: TRBD1
CDR3 protein: CASSLGTVTGLANQPQHF
CDR3 DNA: TGTGCCAGCAGCCTAGGGACAGTTACGGGCTTGGCAAATCAGCCCCAGCATTTT

V gene: TRBV19
J gene: TRBJ1-5
CDR3 length: 16
clone size: NA
D gene: NA
CDR3 protein: CATKWGVSENNQPQHF
CDR3 DNA: TGTGCCACCAAATGGGGGGTTTCAGAGAACAATCAGCCCCAGCATTTT

V gene: TRBV20-1
J gene: TRBJ1-2
CDR3 length: 10
clone size: once
D gene: NA
CDR3 protein: CSARGGGYTF
CDR3 DNA: TGCAGTGCTAGGGGGGGTGGCTACACCTTC

V gene: TRBV4-1
J gene: TRBJ1-4
CDR3 length: 15
clone size: NA
D gene: TRBD1
CDR3 protein: CASSQAGTGSEKLFF
CDR3 DNA: TGCGCCAGCAGCCAGGCCGGGACAGGGAGTGAAAAACTGTTTTTT

V gene: TRBV11-3
J gene: TRBJ1-1
CDR3 length: 13
clone size: NA
D gene: NA
CDR3 protein: CASSLEENTEAFF
CDR3 DNA: TGTGCCAGCAGCTTAGAAGAGAACACTGAAGCTTTCTTT

V gene: TRBV7-3
J gene: TRBJ1-5
CDR3 length: 16
clone size: NA
D gene: TRBD1
CDR3 protein: CASSSARDRINQPQHF
CDR3 DNA: TGTGCCAGCAGCTCAGCCCGGGACAGAATCAATCAGCCCCAGCATTTT

V gene: TRBV10-3
J gene: TRBJ1-5
CDR3 length: 13
clone size: once
D gene: TRBD1
CDR3 protein: CAISEGTGSPQHF
CDR3 DNA: TGTGCCATCAGTGAGGGGACAGGCAGCCCCCAGCATTTT

V gene: TRBV28
J gene: TRBJ1-5
CDR3 length: 15
clone size: NA
D gene: TRBD1
CDR3 protein: CASSPRGQGNQPQHF
CDR3 DNA: TGTGCCAGCAGTCCACGAGGACAGGGCAATCAGCCCCAGCATTTT

V gene: TRBV7-3
J gene: TRBJ2-2
CDR3 length: 15
clone size: NA
D gene: TRBD1
CDR3 protein: CASSLKQGASGELFF
CDR3 DNA: TGTGCCAGCAGCTTAAAGCAGGGGGCGTCCGGGGAGCTGTTTTTT

V gene: TRBV6-5
J gene: TRBJ1-6
CDR3 length: 15
clone size: NA
D gene: NA
CDR3 protein: CASRKRTGNNSPLHF
CDR3 DNA: TGTGCCAGCAGAAAACGGACGGGAAATAATTCACCCCTCCACTTT

V gene: TRBV3-1/TRBV3-2
J gene: TRBJ2-3
CDR3 length: 17
clone size: NA
D gene: TRBD2
CDR3 protein: CASSQEIAGALTDTQYF
CDR3 DNA: TGTGCCAGCAGCCAAGAAATAGCGGGGGCCCTCACAGATACGCAGTATTTT

V gene: TRBV6-5
J gene: TRBJ1-6
CDR3 length: 13
clone size: NA
D gene: NA
CDR3 protein: CASSSGNISPLHF
CDR3 DNA: TGTGCCAGCAGTTCTGGAAATATTTCACCCCTCCACTTT

V gene: TRBV7-2
J gene: TRBJ2-1
CDR3 length: 17
clone size: NA
D gene: TRBD2
CDR3 protein: CASSYYSGTSGYNEQFF
CDR3 DNA: TGTGCCAGCAGCTACTACTCCGGGACTAGCGGCTACAATGAGCAGTTCTTC

V gene: TRBV2
J gene: TRBJ2-1
CDR3 length: 14
clone size: NA
D gene: NA
CDR3 protein: CASSGDTVRNEQFF
CDR3 DNA: TGTGCCAGCAGTGGAGACACGGTACGCAATGAGCAGTTCTTC

V gene: TRBV18
J gene: TRBJ1-5
CDR3 length: 15
clone size: NA
D gene: NA
CDR3 protein: CASSPRAGGNQPQHF
CDR3 DNA: TGTGCCAGCTCACCACGGGCAGGCGGGAATCAGCCCCAGCATTTT

V gene: TRBV11-2
J gene: TRBJ2-2
CDR3 length: 15
clone size: NA
D gene: NA
CDR3 protein: CASSLAPTHTGELFF
CDR3 DNA: TGTGCCAGCAGCTTAGCCCCCACACACACCGGGGAGCTGTTTTTT

V gene: TRBV15
J gene: TRBJ1-1
CDR3 length: 15
clone size: NA
D gene: TRBD1
CDR3 protein: CATSSRQGMNTEAFF
CDR3 DNA: TGTGCCACCAGCAGTAGACAGGGAATGAACACTGAAGCTTTCTTT

V gene: TRBV7-8
J gene: TRBJ1-5
CDR3 length: 16
clone size: NA
D gene: NA
CDR3 protein: CASSLVWGGSNQPQHF
CDR3 DNA: TGTGCCAGCAGCTTAGTATGGGGGGGAAGCAATCAGCCCCAGCATTTT

V gene: TRBV9
J gene: TRBJ2-2
CDR3 length: 13
clone size: NA
D gene: NA
CDR3 protein: CASSVVETGELFF
CDR3 DNA: TGTGCCAGCAGCGTAGTAGAGACCGGGGAGCTGTTTTTT

V gene: TRBV19
J gene: TRBJ1-6
CDR3 length: 15
clone size: NA
D gene: NA
CDR3 protein: CASSEGGRVNSPLHF
CDR3 DNA: TGTGCCAGTAGTGAGGGAGGCAGGGTTAATTCACCCCTCCACTTT

V gene: TRBV9
J gene: TRBJ2-3
CDR3 length: 15
clone size: NA
D gene: NA
CDR3 protein: CASSPGWLAADTQYF
CDR3 DNA: TGTGCCAGCAGCCCAGGCTGGCTAGCTGCAGATACGCAGTATTTT

V gene: TRBV19
J gene: TRBJ1-6
CDR3 length: 14
clone size: NA
D gene: NA
CDR3 protein: CAGGGSSYNSPLHF
CDR3 DNA: TGTGCCGGAGGGGGGAGCTCCTATAATTCACCCCTCCACTTT

V gene: TRBV6-1
J gene: TRBJ2-6
CDR3 length: 15
clone size: NA
D gene: NA
CDR3 protein: CASSDVSSGANVLTF
CDR3 DNA: TGTGCCAGCAGTGACGTTAGCTCTGGGGCCAACGTCCTGACTTTC

V gene: TRBV5-4
J gene: TRBJ2-2
CDR3 length: 16
clone size: NA
D gene: TRBD2
CDR3 protein: CASSLESGSWTGELFF
CDR3 DNA: TGTGCCAGCAGCTTGGAAAGCGGGAGCTGGACCGGGGAGCTGTTTTTT

V gene: TRBV19
J gene: TRBJ2-7
CDR3 length: 16
clone size: NA
D gene: NA
CDR3 protein: CASSQVRQVVAYEQYF
CDR3 DNA: TGTGCCAGTAGTCAGGTCCGACAGGTAGTAGCCTACGAGCAGTACTTC

V gene: TRBV28
J gene: TRBJ2-1
CDR3 length: 11
clone size: NA
D gene: NA
CDR3 protein: CASSFGREQFF
CDR3 DNA: TGTGCCAGCAGTTTCGGGCGGGAGCAGTTCTTC

V gene: TRBV5-1
J gene: TRBJ2-1
CDR3 length: 15
clone size: NA
D gene: NA
CDR3 protein: CASSLDGSSYNEQFF
CDR3 DNA: TGCGCCAGCAGCTTGGACGGAAGCTCCTACAATGAGCAGTTCTTC